This T cell receptor beta chain was identified in a study of T cells in Graves' hyperthyroidism and ophthalmopathy. Cells are PBMCs isolated from approximately 9.2 ml of fresh blood. The TCR beta CDR3 regions underwent amplification using RNA transcripts as the source. HTBI primers drove first-round RT-PCR of the TCR CDR3. TCRdb re-called the multiplex PCR reads through MiXCR, storing one row per CDR3 protein. The table includes about 410,000 distinct CDR3 sequences, 14% to 15% detected once. From germline, CDR1 is SGHTA and CDR2 FQGNSA. This CDR3 has 17 residues. Deletions cut 1 base from V and 5 bases from J, with 17 bases between.

Sequencing used blood. The sequence came from a man younger than 30 with Graves' ophthalmopathy. The chain combines TRBV7-2 with TRBJ1-4; D is undetermined. CDR3 region: CASSLERRRGSNEKLFF. CDR3 nucleotide sequence: TGTGCCAGCAGCTTAGAGAGGAGACGGGGTTCCAATGAAAAACTGTTTTTT.